Below are 16 T cell receptor beta chains sequenced from a single sample in a study of T cell responses to AZD1222 COVID-19 vaccine (dated by TCRdb to 2020 to 2023). Libraries were prepared through the immunoSEQ multiplex PCR assay. TCRdb took over this immuneACCESS table, retaining in-frame rearrangements with V and J assigned. Such tables are incomplete; in checked studies, under half of the missing clones stem from an unresolved V gene, and the remainder is unexplained. The sample records roughly 120,000 clones, under 90% of which are singletons. The biggest ten clones account for about 4.5% of the sample. This specimen's time point label, per the study, means: baseline before first vaccination. Source: peripheral blood, taken on day 0 of AZD1222 vaccination. Every receptor here comes from an adult in good health.

V gene TRBV10-2 combines with J gene TRBJ2-6; D possibly corresponds to TRBD1 (7 bases). The V gene's germline CDR1 is WSHSY and CDR2 SAAADI. This CDR3 comprises 16 residues. The V end was cut by 8 bases, the J end by 2 bases, with 16 bases between. CDR3 residues: CASWGDSIPGANVLTF. The CDR3 DNA follows: TGCGCCAGCTGGGGGGACAGTATCCCTGGGGCCAACGTCCTGACTTTC.

This chain links TRBV5-1 with TRBJ2-2; a weak D match, TRBD2 (5 bases). Germline CDR1 is SGHRS and CDR2 is YFSETQ. This CDR3 contains 13 residues. Trimming took 4 bases from V and 7 from J, leaving 11 bases between them. The CDR3 region is CASSQGADGELFF. CDR3 DNA: TGCGCCAGCAGCCAAGGAGCGGACGGGGAGCTGTTTTTT.

The chain employs TRBV27 and TRBJ1-4; a weak D match, TRBD1 (5 bases). CDR3 length equals 14 residues. V lost 3 bases, J lost 7 bases, and 12 bases lay in between. From germline, CDR1 is MNHEY and CDR2 SMNVEV (reference sequence). The CDR3 reads CASSLGGLAEKLFF. The CDR3 nucleotides read TGTGCCAGCAGTTTGGGGGGGTTGGCTGAAAAACTGTTTTTT. Together with reference TRBV27 and TRBJ1-4, the CDR3 gives the full variable domain: EAQVTQNPRYLITVTGKKLTVTCSQNMNHEYMSWYRQDPGLGLRQIYYSMNVEVTDKGDVPEGYKVSRKEKRNFPLILESPSPNQTSLYFCASSLGGLAEKLFFGSGTQLSVL.

The rearrangement links TRBV11-3 to TRBJ2-2, with 8 nucleotides matching TRBD1. The CDR3 is 15 amino acids. Per germline, CDR1 SGHNT and CDR2 YENEEA. Trimming at V came to 5 bases and at J to 4 bases, leaving 6 bases not matched to a gene. The CDR3, as DNA: TGTGCCAGCAGCCCGCGACAGGGGAGCACCGGGGAGCTGTTTTTT. Encoded protein: CASSPRQGSTGELFF. Variable domain in full (rest from reference TRBV11-3 and TRBJ2-2): EAGVVQSPRYKIIEKKQPVAFWCNPISGHNTLYWYLQNLGQGPELLIRYENEEAVDDSQLPKDRFSAERLKGVDSTLKIQPAELGDSAVYLCASSPRQGSTGELFFGEGSRLTVL.

J is TRBJ1-6 and V is TRBV3-1 (or the pseudogene TRBV3-2); no clear D gene. Trimming pared 4 bases from V and 6 bases from J, leaving 16 bases between. The V gene's germline CDR1 is LGHDT and CDR2 YNNKEL (reference sequence). The CDR3 has 16 residues. The CDR3 region is CASSRREGISNSPLHF. The CDR3 coding sequence is TGTGCCAGCAGCCGCCGTGAGGGCATTTCTAATTCACCCCTCCACTTT.

The V call is TRBV11-2, the J call TRBJ1-2; 9 bases match TRBD1. CDR1 is SGHAT and CDR2 is FQNNGV in the germline V gene. This CDR3 contains 14 residues. V dropped 5 bases and J dropped 4; count of bases not matched to a gene: 5. The CDR3 sequence is CASSTGTGLYGYTF. CDR3 in DNA: TGTGCCAGCAGCACCGGGACAGGGCTCTATGGCTACACCTTC.

This rearrangement joins TRBV6-6 to TRBJ2-3, with a tentative D call TRBD2 (7 bases). CDR3 length: 16 residues. V was cut by 0 bases and J by 2 bases, with 12 bases left in between. Germline V gene lookup returns CDR1 MNHNY and CDR2 SVGAGI (reference sequence). The CDR3 sequence: CASSYSGAGVTDTQYF. The CDR3 DNA is TGTGCCAGCAGTTACTCGGGGGCGGGAGTCACAGATACGCAGTATTTT.

This clone showed up just a few times. This chain uses TRBV7-9 with TRBJ1-1; D is undetermined. Germline assignment: CDR1 SEHNR and CDR2 FQNEAQ (reference sequence). Trimming removed 3 bases from V and 4 bases from J, with 9 bases in between. This CDR3 region has 13 residues. The CDR3 nucleotides read TGTGCCAGCAGCTTTTTCGGAATCACTGAAGCTTTCTTT. The encoded protein is CASSFFGITEAFF.

The gene calls are TRBV10-3 and TRBJ2-7; 11 nucleotides agree with TRBD1. The J segment lost 0 bases and the V segment lost 6 bases, leaving 4 bases of the junction unmatched. Germline V lookup: CDR1 ENHRY, CDR2 SYGVKD. This CDR3 contains 15 residues. The CDR3 region is CAIRADRGLSYEQYF. CDR3 DNA: TGTGCCATCAGAGCGGACAGGGGGCTCTCCTACGAGCAGTACTTC.

This rearrangement joins TRBV28 to TRBJ1-2, with D maybe TRBD1 (5 bases). CDR1 is MDHEN and CDR2 is SYDVKM in the germline V gene. CDR3 length equals 14 residues. With 6 bases removed from V and 4 bases from J, the gap between germline ends came to 15 bases. This CDR3 reads CASRTNQGRYGYTF. CDR3 nucleotides: TGTGCCAGCAGGACTAACCAGGGCCGCTATGGCTACACCTTC.

The table lists this clone with a few counts. The chain has TRBV6-4 and TRBJ2-1; perhaps TRBD2 as D (7 bases). Per the germline V gene, CDR1 is MRHNA and CDR2 is SNTAGT. Trimming pared 3 bases from V and 8 bases from J, leaving 17 bases between. The CDR3 has 15 amino acids. CDR3 coding DNA: TGTGCCAGCAGTGAAGGAGGGGGGGCTTCGCATGAGCAGTTCTTC. Residues: CASSEGGGASHEQFF.

The genes are TRBV11-2 and TRBJ2-3, with a tentative D call TRBD2 (7 bases). With 3 bases removed from V and 5 bases from J, the gap between germline ends came to 18 bases. CDR1 is SGHAT, CDR2 FQNNGV, per germline. The CDR3 is 16 amino acids. The CDR3: CASSFAGARAGDTQYF. Written as DNA, the CDR3 is TGTGCCAGCAGCTTCGCGGGGGCGCGGGCAGGAGATACGCAGTATTTT.

This clone was seen once. The V call is TRBV3-1 (or the pseudogene TRBV3-2), the J call TRBJ1-2; D is perhaps TRBD1 (5 bases). Trimming removed 4 bases at V and 10 bases at J, with 19 bases between. Per the germline V gene, CDR1 is LGHDT and CDR2 is YNNKEL (reference sequence). The CDR3 totals 14 residues. This CDR3 is CASSPTSGQGAYTF. The DNA of the CDR3 is TGTGCCAGCAGCCCAACGTCAGGGCAGGGTGCCTACACCTTC.

V gene TRBV5-3 combines with J gene TRBJ2-7, with 12 positions matching TRBD1. TRBV5-3 is designated an ORF whose function remains uncertain. The CDR3 covers 16 residues. V lost 3 bases to trimming and J lost 5 bases; unmatched junction nucleotides: 9. The CDR3 nucleotides read TGTGCCAGAAGCTGTGGGGAGGGACAGGGGGCTGACGAGCAGTACTTC. It yields the protein CARSCGEGQGADEQYF.

This chain connects TRBV19 to TRBJ2-1; D is possibly TRBD1 or TRBD2 (5 bases each). Germline CDR1 is LNHDA and CDR2 is SQIVND (reference sequence). Trimming removed 0 bases from V and 7 bases from J, with 10 bases in between. The CDR3 has 14 amino acids. CDR3 residues: CASSIDPGRNEQFF. In DNA, the CDR3 is TGTGCCAGTAGTATAGACCCGGGACGAAATGAGCAGTTCTTC.

CDR3 sequence reads: CASSVGVWQGVNQPQHF. CDR3 bases: TGTGCCAGCAGCGTAGGAGTTTGGCAGGGTGTCAATCAGCCCCAGCATTTT. This chain connects TRBV9 to TRBJ1-5, with D possibly TRBD1 on 5 matching bases. This CDR3 contains 17 residues. Between the trimmed V and J ends, which lost 0 bases and 3 bases, there was a span of 16 bases. Germline loops: CDR1 SGDLS, CDR2 YYNGEE.